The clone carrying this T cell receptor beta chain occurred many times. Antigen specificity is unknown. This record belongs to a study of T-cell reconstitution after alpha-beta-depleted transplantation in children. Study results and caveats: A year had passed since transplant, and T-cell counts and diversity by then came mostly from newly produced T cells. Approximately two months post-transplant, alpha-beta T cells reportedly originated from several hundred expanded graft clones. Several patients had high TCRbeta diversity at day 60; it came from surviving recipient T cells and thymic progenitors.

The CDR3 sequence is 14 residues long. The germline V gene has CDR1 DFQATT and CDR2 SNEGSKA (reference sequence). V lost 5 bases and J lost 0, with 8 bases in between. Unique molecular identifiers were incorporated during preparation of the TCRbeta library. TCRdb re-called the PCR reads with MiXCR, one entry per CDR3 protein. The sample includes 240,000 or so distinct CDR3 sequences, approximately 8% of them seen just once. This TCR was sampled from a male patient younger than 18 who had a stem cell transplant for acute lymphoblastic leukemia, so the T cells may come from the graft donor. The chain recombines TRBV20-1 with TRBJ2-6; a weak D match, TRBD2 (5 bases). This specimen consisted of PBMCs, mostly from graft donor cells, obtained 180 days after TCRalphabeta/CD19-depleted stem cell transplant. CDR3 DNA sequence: TGCAGTGCTCTCGGGGACTCTGGGGCCAACGTCCTGACTTTC. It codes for CSALGDSGANVLTF.